A selection of T cell receptor beta chains follows, all from one sample in a study of neurological immune-mediated disorders. TCRdb redid the calling of the 5' RACE reads with MiXCR, one entry per CDR3 protein. The sample yields approximately 82,000 distinct CDR3 sequences, 13% seen once. The sample was PBMCs. All receptors derive from a female donor with HTLV-1-associated myelopathy (HAM/TSP). The CDR3 runs from the conserved cysteine through the conserved F or W. Fields, in order: CDR3 DNA, CDR3 protein, J gene, V gene, clone size, D gene. The D gene is left open where the match is weak. Some rows mark clone size as missing; the rest say once, few, many or name a class of expanded clone.

TGTGCCAGCAGTAGCTCGGGGAGCTTAGCTTACAATGAGCAGTTCTTC | CASSSSGSLAYNEQFF | TRBJ2-1 | TRBV28 | many | NA
TGCGCCAGCAGCTTGGAGTGGGACACTGAAGCTTTCTTT | CASSLEWDTEAFF | TRBJ1-1 | TRBV5-1 | many | NA
TGTGCCAGCAGTTACTCGTTCGGGAGGGCGGTGGGCTACGAGCAGTACTTC | CASSYSFGRAVGYEQYF | TRBJ2-7 | TRBV6-5 | many | TRBD2
TGTGCCAGCAAGAGCTACGGGGACAGCTACGAGCAGTACTTC | CASKSYGDSYEQYF | TRBJ2-7 | TRBV12-3/TRBV12-4 | many | TRBD1
TGCGCCAGCAGCTTGGTACCAGGGCAGGGAAACATTCAGTACTTC | CASSLVPGQGNIQYF | TRBJ2-4 | TRBV5-1 | many | NA
TGCAGTGCTAGACCCGCTCTAGCGGGGGGGGAGCTGTTTTTT | CSARPALAGGELFF | TRBJ2-2 | TRBV20-1 | many | TRBD2
TGCAGCAAGGGACTAGCGGGGTCCACAGATACGCAGTATTTT | CSKGLAGSTDTQYF | TRBJ2-3 | TRBV20-1 | NA | TRBD2
TGCGCCAGCAGCCAGGGACTCGGGACAGGAGGAGACGAGCAGTACTTC | CASSQGLGTGGDEQYF | TRBJ2-7 | TRBV4-1 | many | TRBD1
TGTGCCAGCGGGGAGAAAGGGGATGAAAAACTGTTTTTT | CASGEKGDEKLFF | TRBJ1-4 | TRBV9 | many | NA
TGCGCCAGCAGCGAGACAGTTGGAAACACCATATATTTT | CASSETVGNTIYF | TRBJ1-3 | TRBV5-1 | many | NA
TGTGCCAGCAGTTCCCGGGACACACAAACATATGGCTACACCTTC | CASSSRDTQTYGYTF | TRBJ1-2 | TRBV7-2 | many | NA
TGTGCCAGCAGCTTGGCGCAGACAGGGAATCAAGAGACCCAGTACTTC | CASSLAQTGNQETQYF | TRBJ2-5 | TRBV5-6 | NA | TRBD1
TGTGCCATCAGTGAGACTTCCGGGACAGGGTCTGCTGGGGCCAACGTCCTGACTTTC | CAISETSGTGSAGANVLTF | TRBJ2-6 | TRBV10-3 | many | TRBD1
TGCAGCGCCTTGCGGACATTCCCGAACACCGGGGAGCTGTTTTTT | CSALRTFPNTGELFF | TRBJ2-2 | TRBV29-1 | many | NA
TGCGCCAGCAGCCCGGAGCCGGGGCTCAATGAGCAGTTCTTC | CASSPEPGLNEQFF | TRBJ2-1 | TRBV5-1 | many | NA
TGTGCCAGCAGAACGACCGGGACCAACGTCCTGACTTTC | CASRTTGTNVLTF | TRBJ2-6 | TRBV27 | few | NA
TGTGCCAGCAGTCAGACGGGGACAGGGGTCTACGAGCAGTACTTC | CASSQTGTGVYEQYF | TRBJ2-7 | TRBV28 | many | TRBD1
TGCAGCGATGCCGGGACGGCTTATGGCTACACCTTC | CSDAGTAYGYTF | TRBJ1-2 | TRBV29-1 | many | NA
TGTGCCAGCAGTCCCGGTCCACCCGAAGACAGGGTCAATGGCTACACCTTC | CASSPGPPEDRVNGYTF | TRBJ1-2 | TRBV25-1 | few | TRBD1
TGCAGTGCTAGGGTGGGGGGGATGGACACCGGGGAGCTGTTTTTT | CSARVGGMDTGELFF | TRBJ2-2 | TRBV20-1 | NA | TRBD2
TGCAGCGTGGCCGGGGACAGGGTAGATTCGGTCACCGGGGAGCTGTTTTTT | CSVAGDRVDSVTGELFF | TRBJ2-2 | TRBV29-1 | many | TRBD1
TGTGCCAGCAGCTCGAGCGGGGGGCTTGGCGGGGAGCTGTTTTTT | CASSSSGGLGGELFF | TRBJ2-2 | TRBV12-3/TRBV12-4 | many | TRBD2
TGTGCCAGCAGCTATGTGGGACAGGGTCAAGAGACCCAGTACTTC | CASSYVGQGQETQYF | TRBJ2-5 | TRBV11-2 | many | TRBD1
TGTGCCACGCAGGGTACGATCACCGGGGAGCTGTTTTTT | CATQGTITGELFF | TRBJ2-2 | TRBV24-1 | many | NA